The clone carrying this TCR beta chain has at least ten counts. The antigen remains unidentified. The data were taken from a study of molecular identifiers for immune sequencing clone quantification. Overall study: In replicates, RNA from roughly 21,000 or 96,000 naive CD8 cells was split five ways, four sequenced. Study observations and caveats: Highly expanded clone sizes could end up underestimated if a barcode were shared by identical TCR molecules.

Making the bulk TCR libraries relied on previously described methods and listed TCR primers. One entry per CDR3 protein results from TCRdb running MiXCR on the PCR reads. The repertoire holds tens of thousands of distinct CDR3 sequences, with roughly 21% as singletons. This TCR derives from a human donor in good health. Some libraries in this study had Jurkat cell RNA spiked in. The specimen was naive CD8+ T cells from blood, with Jurkat cell RNA spiked in. The subset: FACS-sorted CD8+CD4-CCR7+CD45RA+ naive T cells.

The CDR3 reads CASTTGTGYSPLHF. The DNA for the CDR3 is TGTGCCAGCACTACCGGGACAGGGTATTCACCCCTCCACTTT. The J gene is TRBJ1-6, the V gene TRBV12-3 or TRBV12-4; TRBD1 agrees at 9 bases. The CDR3 runs 14 residues. With 7 bases clipped from V and 8 bases from J, the junction kept 6 bases outside the gene matches.